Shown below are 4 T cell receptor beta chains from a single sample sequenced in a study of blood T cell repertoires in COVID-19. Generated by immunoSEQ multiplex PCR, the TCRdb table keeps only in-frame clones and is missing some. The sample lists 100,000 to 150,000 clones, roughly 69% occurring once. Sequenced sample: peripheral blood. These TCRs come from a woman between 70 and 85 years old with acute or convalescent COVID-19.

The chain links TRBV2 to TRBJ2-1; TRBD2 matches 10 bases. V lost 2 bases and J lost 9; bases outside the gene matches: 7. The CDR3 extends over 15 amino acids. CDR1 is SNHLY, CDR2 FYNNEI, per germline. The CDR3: CASSERLAGGSEQFF. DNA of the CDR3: TGTGCCAGCAGTGAAAGGTTAGCGGGAGGTAGTGAGCAGTTCTTC. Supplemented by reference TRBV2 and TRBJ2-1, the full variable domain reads EPEVTQTPSHQVTQMGQEVILRCVPISNHLYFYWYRQILGQKVEFLVSFYNNEISEKSEIFDDQFSVERPDGSNFTLKIRSTKLEDSAMYFCASSERLAGGSEQFFGPGTRLTVL.

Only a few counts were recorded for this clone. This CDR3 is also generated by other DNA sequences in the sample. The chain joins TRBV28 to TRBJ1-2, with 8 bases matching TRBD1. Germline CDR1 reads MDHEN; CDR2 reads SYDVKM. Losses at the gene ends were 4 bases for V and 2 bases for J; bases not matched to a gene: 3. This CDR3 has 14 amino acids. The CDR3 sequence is CASSSTGANYGYTF. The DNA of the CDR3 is TGTGCCAGCAGTTCGACAGGGGCGAACTATGGCTACACCTTC.

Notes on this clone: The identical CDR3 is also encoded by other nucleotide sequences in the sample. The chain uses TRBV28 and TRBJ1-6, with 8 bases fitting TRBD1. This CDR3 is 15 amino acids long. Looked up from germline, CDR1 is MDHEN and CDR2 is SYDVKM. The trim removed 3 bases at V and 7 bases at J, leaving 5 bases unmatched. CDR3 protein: CASSLGQGANSPLHF. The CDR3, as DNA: TGTGCCAGCAGTTTGGGCCAGGGGGCGAATTCACCCCTCCACTTT.

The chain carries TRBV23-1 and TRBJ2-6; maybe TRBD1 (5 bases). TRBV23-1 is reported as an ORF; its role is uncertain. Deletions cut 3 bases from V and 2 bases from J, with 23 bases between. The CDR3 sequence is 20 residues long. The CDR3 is CASSQVRATLQPPGANVLTF. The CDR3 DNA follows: TGCGCCAGCAGTCAGGTCAGGGCTACCCTTCAACCTCCTGGGGCCAACGTCCTGACTTTC.